The source of this TCR beta chain is a study of identical twins. TCRdb passed the 5' RACE reads through MiXCR, listing each CDR3 protein once. The data contain hundreds of thousands of distinct CDR3 sequences, over 15% of them singletons. This sample was also put to use in a study of T cells expressing NK-cell markers.

The sequence derives from a woman aged 18-29 years in good health. The sample consisted of PBMCs.

The CDR3 bases are TGCAGTGCTACTCTAGCGGGAGTAGTCGAGCAGTACTTC. Its translation: CSATLAGVVEQYF. This chain connects TRBV20-1 to TRBJ2-7; TRBD2 matches 10 bases. Germline V lookup: CDR1 DFQATT, CDR2 SNEGSKA (reference sequence). The CDR3 is made up of 13 amino acids. Losses at the gene ends were 4 bases for V and 6 bases for J; bases not matched to a gene: 6.